Following are 9 T cell receptor beta chains from one sample sequenced in a study of CD8 T cells in Susac syndrome. Random hexamers were used to reverse transcribe an amount of roughly 0.5 to 1 ug RNA. TCRdb analysed the immunoSEQ multiplex PCR reads with MiXCR anew, one entry per CDR3 protein. This sample has approximately 120,000 distinct CDR3 sequences, with around 95% found just once. Material for sequencing was CD4+ T cells from PBMCs. Every receptor here comes from a human donor in good health.

The chain couples TRBV18 to TRBJ2-5, with 10 bases lining up with TRBD2. From germline, CDR1 is KGHSH and CDR2 LQKENI. The CDR3 is 15 residues long. V trimming: 5 bases; J trimming: 3 bases; junction bases outside the gene matches: 6. The CDR3 loop is CASSFALAGEETQYF. CDR3 in DNA: TGTGCCAGCTCATTCGCCCTAGCGGGAGAAGAGACCCAGTACTTC.

V is TRBV20-1 and J is TRBJ1-6; TRBD1 is a possible D gene (6 bases). From germline, CDR1 is DFQATT and CDR2 SNEGSKA (reference sequence). V was shortened by 4 bases and J by 6 bases, with 10 bases between the two germline ends. CDR3 length: 13 amino acids. CDR3 bases: TGCAGTGCTACAGGGGAGGCTAATTCACCCCTCCACTTT. This codes for CSATGEANSPLHF.

This sequence joins TRBV4-1 and TRBJ1-4; D possibly corresponds to TRBD1 (5 bases). Germline CDR1 MGHRA, CDR2 YSYEKL. This CDR3 has 15 residues. The V and J ends lost 3 bases and 8 bases respectively, with 16 bases between them. CDR3 sequence reads: CASSHSGTVGEKLFF. The CDR3 DNA follows: TGCGCCAGCAGCCACTCCGGGACGGTGGGGGAAAAACTGTTTTTT.

This clonotype appeared once. CDR3 DNA sequence: TGTGCCAGCAGCGTTAGTGGGGCAGAATTTGCTACGCAGTATTTT. It encodes CASSVSGAEFATQYF. The J gene is TRBJ2-3, the V gene TRBV9, with D perhaps TRBD1 (5 bases). Trimming shortened V by 2 bases and J by 8 bases, and 18 bases separated the two germline ends. The CDR3 runs to 15 residues. CDR1 and CDR2 (germline): SGDLS, YYNGEE. The full variable domain, its missing parts supplied by reference TRBV9 and TRBJ2-3, is DSGVTQTPKHLITATGQRVTLRCSPRSGDLSVYWYQQSLDQGLQFLIQYYNGEERAKGNILERFSAQQFPDLHSELNLSSLELGDSALYFCASSVSGAEFATQYFGPGTRLTVL.

The chain combines TRBV6-5 with TRBJ2-4; no clear D gene. Deletions cut 0 bases from V and 0 bases from J, with 12 bases between. From germline, CDR1 is MNHEY and CDR2 SVGAGI. The length of the CDR3 is 17 residues. The CDR3 DNA reads TGTGCCAGCAGTTACTCGAGTCAGCAAGGAGCCAAAAACATTCAGTACTTC. Translating gives CASSYSSQQGAKNIQYF.

V usage is TRBV5-1 and J usage is TRBJ2-2; 9 bases fit TRBD2. Losses at the gene ends were 2 bases for V and 3 bases for J; bases not matched to a gene: 5. This CDR3 has 16 amino acids. From germline, CDR1 is SGHRS and CDR2 YFSETQ. Written as DNA, the CDR3 is TGCGCCAGCAGCTTTATTTGGACTAGCGACACCGGGGAGCTGTTTTTT. As protein: CASSFIWTSDTGELFF. The entire variable domain, with the rest obtained from reference TRBV5-1 and TRBJ2-2, is as follows: KAGVTQTPRYLIKTRGQQVTLSCSPISGHRSVSWYQQTPGQGLQFLFEYFSETQRNKGNFPGRFSGRQFSNSRSEMNVSTLELGDSALYLCASSFIWTSDTGELFFGEGSRLTVL.

The rearrangement links TRBV9 to TRBJ2-6; D is unclear. V was cut by 4 bases and J by 0 bases, with 8 bases left in between. CDR3 length: 15 amino acids. Germline V gene lookup returns CDR1 SGDLS and CDR2 YYNGEE. The DNA of the CDR3 is TGTGCCAGCAGCAAACGGCACTCTGGGGCCAACGTCCTGACTTTC. Protein product: CASSKRHSGANVLTF.

V gene TRBV5-4 combines with J gene TRBJ2-3; D gene uncertain. CDR1 is SGHNT, CDR2 YYREEE, per germline (reference sequence). Deletions cut 0 bases from V and 1 base from J, with 9 bases between. This CDR3 spans 15 amino acids. CDR3 sequence reads: CASSLALGGTDTQYF. Here the CDR3 DNA reads TGTGCCAGCAGCTTGGCACTTGGGGGCACAGATACGCAGTATTTT.

The chain carries TRBV5-6 and TRBJ2-1; 8 nucleotides align to TRBD2. Per germline, CDR1 SGHDT and CDR2 YYEEEE. V dropped 4 bases and J dropped 5; count of bases not matched to a gene: 8. CDR3 length equals 15 residues. The CDR3 spells CASSRLAGRNNEQFF. The CDR3 DNA is TGTGCCAGCAGCAGGTTAGCGGGGAGGAACAATGAGCAGTTCTTC.